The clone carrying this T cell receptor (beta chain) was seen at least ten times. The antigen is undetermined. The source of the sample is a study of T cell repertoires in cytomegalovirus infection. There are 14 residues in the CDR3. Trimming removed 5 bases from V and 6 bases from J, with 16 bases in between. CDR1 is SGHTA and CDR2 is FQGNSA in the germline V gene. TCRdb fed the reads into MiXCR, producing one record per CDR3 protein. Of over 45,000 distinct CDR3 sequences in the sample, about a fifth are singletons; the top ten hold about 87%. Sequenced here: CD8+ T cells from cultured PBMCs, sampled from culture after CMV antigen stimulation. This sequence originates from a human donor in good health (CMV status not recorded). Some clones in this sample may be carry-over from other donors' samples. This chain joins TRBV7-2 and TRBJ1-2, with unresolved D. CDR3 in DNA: TGTGCCAGCAGCCTCAATTCCCTCCTTGATGGCTACACCTTC. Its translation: CASSLNSLLDGYTF.